This is a list of T cell receptor beta chains from one sample in a study of shared clonotypes between healthy human individuals. Sequencing was performed with immunoSEQ multiplex PCR; in TCRdb, only in-frame clones are kept and a portion is missing. The sample records some 980,000 clones, over 75% being singletons. The sample was memory CD4+ T cells sorted from blood. The receptors derive from a man in his late teens or twenties in good health. The CDR3 runs from the conserved cysteine through the conserved F or W. The order of the fields is clone size, V gene, J gene, D gene, CDR3 protein, CDR3 DNA. A D gene is named only where the DNA matches it firmly. Not all rows give a size; the values are once, few, many and, for expanded clones, a class.

-	TRBV27	TRBJ1-3	-	CASSSPGSLGNTIYF	TGTGCCAGCAGTTCCCCTGGCTCCTTGGGAAACACCATATATTTT
-	TRBV4-3	TRBJ1-6	-	CASSQGTAYNSPLHF	TGCGCCAGCAGCCAAGGGACCGCCTATAATTCACCCCTCCACTTT
-	TRBV5-1	TRBJ2-1	-	CASSPGAIIFNEQFF	TGCGCCAGCAGTCCGGGCGCCATAATATTCAATGAGCAGTTCTTC
-	TRBV28	TRBJ2-5	-	CASSADGGYQETQYF	TGTGCCAGCAGTGCAGACGGGGGTTACCAAGAGACCCAGTACTTC
-	TRBV7-2	TRBJ2-1	TRBD2	CASSLGGRVDNEQFF	TGTGCCAGCAGCTTAGGCGGGAGGGTGGACAATGAGCAGTTCTTC
-	TRBV6-5	TRBJ1-2	TRBD1	CATYRDRVYGYTF	TGTGCCACCTACCGGGACAGGGTCTATGGCTACACCTTC
-	TRBV6-1	TRBJ2-5	TRBD1	CASRNTRGETQYF	TGTGCCAGCAGGAATACCAGGGGGGAGACCCAGTACTTC
-	TRBV5-1	TRBJ2-5	TRBD1	CASSRQGAEETQYF	TGCGCCAGCAGCCGACAGGGGGCAGAGGAGACCCAGTACTTC
-	TRBV6-5	TRBJ2-5	-	CASTPRARETQYF	TGTGCCAGCACTCCACGGGCCCGAGAGACCCAGTACTTC
-	TRBV5-4	TRBJ2-7	-	CASSQDWYEQYF	TGTGCCAGCAGCCAAGACTGGTACGAGCAGTACTTC
-	TRBV6-1	TRBJ1-4	-	CASARGSDEKLFF	TGTGCCAGCGCAAGGGGATCGGATGAAAAACTGTTTTTT
-	TRBV30	TRBJ2-7	-	CAWLVQGTGFYEQYF	TGTGCCTGGTTGGTCCAAGGGACGGGGTTCTACGAGCAGTACTTC
-	TRBV18	TRBJ1-2	-	CASSPGETPRSGYTF	TGTGCCAGCTCACCAGGAGAGACACCACGGTCGGGCTACACCTTC
-	TRBV18	TRBJ1-5	TRBD1	CASSPLGQPNQPQHF	TGTGCCAGCTCACCATTGGGACAGCCTAATCAGCCCCAGCATTTT
-	TRBV21-1	TRBJ2-6	-	CASSKSRGSGANVLTF	TGTGCCAGCAGCAAAAGCAGGGGTTCTGGGGCCAACGTCCTGACTTTC
-	TRBV6-5	TRBJ1-1	-	CASRPGGLNTEAFF	TGTGCCAGCAGGCCAGGTGGGTTGAACACTGAAGCTTTCTTT
-	TRBV15	TRBJ2-7	-	CASSVGRTYEQYF	TGTGCCTCCTCTGTTGGGAGGACCTACGAGCAGTACTTC
-	TRBV6-5	TRBJ2-3	TRBD1	CASSRDRGEVTQYF	TGTGCCAGCAGTCGGGACAGGGGAGAAGTTACGCAGTATTTT
-	TRBV5-4	TRBJ1-2	TRBD1	CASSFQDRGYGYTF	TGTGCCAGCAGCTTTCAGGACAGGGGATATGGCTACACCTTC
-	TRBV5-1	TRBJ2-3	-	CASSLARADTQYF	TGCGCCAGCAGCTTGGCCAGGGCAGATACGCAGTATTTT
-	TRBV6-6	TRBJ2-7	-	CASSSGLKISYEQYF	TGTGCCAGCAGTTCGGGACTTAAAATCTCCTACGAGCAGTACTTC
many	TRBV6-1	TRBJ1-6	-	CASSEGQAPNSPLHF	TGTGCCAGCAGTGAGGGTCAGGCCCCCAATTCACCCCTCCACTTT
-	TRBV27	TRBJ1-4	-	CASSFTDPQTGKLFF	TGTGCCAGCAGTTTTACCGACCCGCAAACCGGAAAACTGTTTTTT
-	TRBV29-1	TRBJ2-3	TRBD2	CSVEGLATDTQYF	TGCAGCGTTGAGGGACTAGCAACAGATACGCAGTATTTT
-	TRBV19	TRBJ2-3	-	CASSIRTDTQYF	TGTGCCAGTAGTATTCGCACAGATACGCAGTATTTT
-	TRBV5-1	TRBJ2-2	TRBD1	CASSKGQGDTGELFF	TGCGCCAGCAGCAAGGGACAGGGTGACACCGGGGAGCTGTTTTTT
-	TRBV5-1	TRBJ1-1	TRBD1	CASSPGQDYTEAFF	TGCGCCAGCAGCCCGGGACAGGATTACACTGAAGCTTTCTTT
-	TRBV7-7	TRBJ2-7	-	CASSFGGKFYEQYF	TGTGCTAGCAGCTTCGGAGGCAAGTTCTACGAGCAGTACTTC
-	TRBV5-1	TRBJ1-2	-	CASSWGTPANYGYTF	TGCGCCAGCAGCTGGGGGACACCCGCTAACTATGGCTACACCTTC
-	TRBV25-1	TRBJ1-2	TRBD1	CASSPNRDSHGYTF	TGTGCCAGCAGTCCTAACCGGGACAGTCACGGCTACACCTTC
once	TRBV6-1	TRBJ1-3	-	CASSEVTYGNTIYF	TGTGCCAGCAGTGAAGTGACGTACGGGAACACCATATATTTT
-	TRBV5-1	TRBJ2-3	-	CASSFVGGGSDTQYF	TGCGCCAGCAGCTTCGTCGGGGGAGGATCAGATACGCAGTATTTT
-	TRBV7-2	TRBJ2-7	TRBD2	CASSSGLAQYF	TGTGCCAGCAGCTCCGGACTAGCGCAGTACTTC
few	TRBV19	TRBJ1-1	-	CASSSGGTEAFF	TGTGCCAGTAGTAGCGGTGGCACTGAAGCTTTCTTT
-	TRBV5-6	TRBJ1-6	-	CASSLDRETSPLHF	TGTGCCAGCAGCTTGGACAGGGAAACTTCACCCCTCCACTTT
-	TRBV11-2	TRBJ1-5	-	CASSLDPGAGNQPQHF	TGTGCCAGCAGCTTAGATCCGGGGGCGGGCAATCAGCCCCAGCATTTT
-	TRBV10-2	TRBJ1-3	-	CASSETGLSGNTIYF	TGCGCCAGCAGTGAGACAGGCCTCTCTGGAAACACCATATATTTT
-	TRBV9	TRBJ1-3	-	CASSPNWAAGNTIYF	TGTGCCAGCAGCCCGAACTGGGCGGCTGGAAACACCATATATTTT
-	TRBV7-3	TRBJ2-3	TRBD2	CASRPTSGVTQYF	TGTGCCAGCAGACCCACTAGCGGCGTTACGCAGTATTTT
-	TRBV9	TRBJ2-7	TRBD1	CASSSRTGGAEQYF	TGTGCCAGCAGCTCAAGGACAGGGGGCGCTGAGCAGTACTTC
-	TRBV18	TRBJ1-6	-	CASSPPGTNSYNSPLHF	TGTGCCAGCTCACCACCGGGGACGAACTCCTATAATTCACCCCTCCACTTT
many	TRBV27	TRBJ2-7	-	CAQYEQYF	TGTGCCCAGTACGAGCAGTACTTC
-	TRBV5-1	TRBJ2-1	-	CASSPAWSAGEQFF	TGCGCCAGCAGCCCCGCCTGGAGTGCTGGTGAGCAGTTCTTC
-	TRBV7-3	TRBJ2-6	-	CAFAQDTRYSGANVLTF	TGTGCTTTCGCTCAGGACACTAGATACTCTGGGGCCAACGTCCTGACTTTC
-	TRBV7-2	TRBJ2-3	-	CASSADKLPAGTQYF	TGTGCCAGCAGCGCAGACAAGCTGCCCGCTGGTACGCAGTATTTT
-	TRBV6-1	TRBJ2-7	-	CASSDPGHPYF	TGTGCCAGCAGCGATCCGGGACATCCGTACTTC
-	TRBV5-6	TRBJ1-6	-	CASRSMGADPSSYNSPLHF	TGTGCCAGCAGATCCATGGGGGCAGACCCAAGCTCCTATAATTCACCCCTCCACTTT
-	TRBV13	TRBJ1-5	-	CASLLTGLNQPQHF	TGTGCCAGCCTACTAACAGGCCTCAATCAGCCCCAGCATTTT
few	TRBV5-4	TRBJ2-2	TRBD2	CASSLRTSGISNTGELFF	TGTGCCAGCAGCCTCAGGACTAGCGGGATATCGAACACCGGGGAGCTGTTTTTT
-	TRBV5-1	TRBJ2-3	-	CASRKGGFDSYSTDTQYF	TGCGCCAGCAGAAAGGGGGGATTCGACTCCTACAGCACAGATACGCAGTATTTT
many	TRBV10-3	TRBJ1-4	-	CAISESGPTNEKLFF	TGTGCCATCAGTGAGTCGGGGCCAACTAATGAAAAACTGTTTTTT
-	TRBV28	TRBJ2-6	TRBD1	CASRVPRGPGANVLTF	TGTGCCAGCAGAGTTCCCAGGGGGCCTGGGGCCAACGTCCTGACTTTC
-	TRBV11-2	TRBJ1-4	TRBD1	CASSWTGGRGEKLFF	TGTGCCAGCAGCTGGACAGGGGGAAGAGGTGAAAAACTGTTTTTT
-	TRBV4-1	TRBJ2-4	TRBD2	CASSQALAGGRENIQYF	TGCGCCAGCAGCCAAGCATTGGCGGGAGGGCGCGAAAACATTCAGTACTTC
many	TRBV30	TRBJ1-1	-	CAWSDNRVRNTEAFF	TGTGCCTGGAGTGATAACAGGGTCAGAAACACTGAAGCTTTCTTT
-	TRBV30	TRBJ1-5	-	CAWSVNKGDQPQHF	TGTGCCTGGAGTGTAAACAAGGGCGACCAGCCCCAGCATTTT
-	TRBV4-3	TRBJ2-6	TRBD2	CASSRTSGRASGANVLTF	TGCGCCAGCAGTAGGACTAGCGGGAGGGCCTCAGGGGCCAACGTCCTGACTTTC